Below are 26 T cell receptor beta chains sequenced from a single sample in a study of T cell changes during pregnancy in multiple sclerosis (dated by TCRdb to about 2019). Libraries were made using the immunoSEQ multiplex PCR assay. The table was pulled from immuneACCESS by TCRdb, which kept in-frame rearrangements only. Such tables lose some clones; where checked, under half of the loss comes from unresolved V genes, and the rest has no known cause. The sample includes roughly 48,000 clones, with around 95% observed a single time. 5% to 7% of the sample is in the top ten clones. Sequenced here: CD8+ T cells from peripheral blood mononuclear cells, sampled in the first trimester of pregnancy. These TCRs come from a female donor with multiple sclerosis, enrolled in a pregnancy study.

The V and J genes are TRBV10-3 and TRBJ2-5; TRBD2 aligns across 11 bases. The CDR3 runs to 16 residues. V lost 8 bases and J lost 2; bases outside the gene matches: 10. CDR1 and CDR2 from the germline V gene are ENHRY and SYGVKD. CDR3 DNA sequence: TGTGCCATCGGACCGGGACTAGCGGACGTACAAGAGACCCAGTACTTC. Its protein is CAIGPGLADVQETQYF.

This clone was seen only once. The chain joins TRBV19 to TRBJ2-3, with 8 bases that match TRBD2. The CDR3 sequence is 17 residues long. V was pared by 5 bases and J by 2 bases, with 12 bases of the junction left unmatched. The germline CDR1 and CDR2 sequences are LNHDA and SQIVND (reference sequence). The CDR3 region is CASSLREDPPLTDTQYF. CDR3 nucleotides: TGTGCCAGTAGTTTGCGGGAGGATCCTCCGCTCACAGATACGCAGTATTTT.

This chain links TRBV30 with TRBJ2-7, with 10 bases lining up with TRBD1. Germline V lookup: CDR1 GTSNPN, CDR2 SVGIG (reference sequence). V gave up 0 bases and J gave up 6 bases; unmatched junction bases: 2. This CDR3 contains 13 residues. The CDR3 spells CAWSVGQGLEQYF. The CDR3 DNA follows: TGTGCCTGGAGTGTGGGACAGGGGCTCGAGCAGTACTTC.

The rearrangement joins TRBV5-1 to TRBJ2-1; 10 bases are a match to TRBD2. CDR1 and CDR2 from the germline V gene are SGHRS and YFSETQ. V gave up 5 bases and J gave up 5 bases; unmatched junction bases: 7. The CDR3 runs to 15 residues. CDR3 residues: CASRTRLAGNNEQFF. CDR3 in DNA: TGCGCCAGCAGGACCAGACTAGCGGGCAACAATGAGCAGTTCTTC.

The chain is built from TRBV13 and TRBJ1-1; TRBD1 might be the D (5 bases). The germline gives CDR1 PRHDT, CDR2 FYEKMQ (reference sequence). V shed 4 bases and J shed 2 bases, with 11 bases lying between them. The CDR3 covers 14 residues. Written as DNA, the CDR3 is TGTGCCAGCAGCTCCCTCAGGGAAAACACTGAAGCTTTCTTT. It yields the protein CASSSLRENTEAFF.

J is TRBJ1-3 and V is TRBV7-8; D remains unclear. Trimming stripped 1 base from V and 3 bases from J, with 7 bases between. Germline CDR1 reads SGHVS; CDR2 reads FQNEAQ. CDR3 length: 14 amino acids. CDR3 nucleotides: TGTGCCAGCAGCTTAGTGTTCGGTGGAAACACCATATATTTT. Protein sequence: CASSLVFGGNTIYF.

The rearrangement joins TRBV28 to TRBJ2-2; D gene ambiguous. CDR1 and CDR2 from the germline V gene are MDHEN and SYDVKM. The CDR3 has 17 amino acids. V lost 5 bases to trimming and J lost 8 bases, with 24 bases between them. The CDR3 region has the DNA TGTGCCAGCAGTCCCCATGGATGGGTATCGTTGGAGGGGGAGCTGTTTTTT. It encodes CASSPHGWVSLEGELFF.

This clone was recorded once. V and J are TRBV11-3 and TRBJ2-1; D gene unclear. Germline V gives CDR1 SGHNT, CDR2 YENEEA. The CDR3 consists of 12 residues. V was cut by 2 bases and J by 6 bases, with 5 bases left in between. The CDR3, as DNA: TGTGCCAGCAGCTTAATGGCCAATGAGCAGTTCTTC. This sequence encodes CASSLMANEQFF.

This chain connects TRBV28 to TRBJ2-7; perhaps TRBD1 as D (6 bases). The V gene's germline CDR1 is MDHEN and CDR2 SYDVKM. V was pared by 3 bases and J by 5 bases, with 23 bases between. The CDR3 sequence is 17 residues long. This chain's CDR3 is CASSLSIGGPGNNEQYF. CDR3 DNA sequence: TGTGCCAGCAGTTTGAGTATTGGGGGCCCTGGGAACAACGAGCAGTACTTC.

The genes are TRBV9 and TRBJ1-4; 7 nucleotides agree with TRBD1. The length of the CDR3 is 16 residues. The germline V gene encodes CDR1 SGDLS and CDR2 YYNGEE. V lost 3 bases and J lost 3; bases outside the gene matches: 8. The CDR3, as DNA: TGTGCCAGCAGCGAGGGGGTGCAGGGGGCTAATGAAAAACTGTTTTTT. Its translation: CASSEGVQGANEKLFF.

V and J are TRBV27 and TRBJ2-7, with 7 nucleotides matching TRBD1. The CDR3 covers 15 residues. Germline-derived CDR1 and CDR2 are MNHEY and SMNVEV (reference sequence). J gave up 0 bases and V 3 bases, and 5 bases lay outside the gene matches. CDR3 in DNA: TGTGCCAGCAGTTTTTTCAGGGGGAGCTCCTACGAGCAGTACTTC. Translated, it gives CASSFFRGSSYEQYF.

This clone was counted once. The same CDR3 is also encoded by other DNA sequences in this sample. V gene TRBV19 combines with J gene TRBJ2-1; tentatively, D is TRBD1 (6 bases). Germline values: CDR1 LNHDA, CDR2 SQIVND (reference sequence). CDR3 length equals 13 residues. V was trimmed by 6 bases and J by 0 bases, leaving 6 bases between them. CDR3: CASRTGSYNEQFF. Here the CDR3 DNA reads TGTGCCAGTAGGACAGGCTCCTACAATGAGCAGTTCTTC.

V and J are TRBV27 and TRBJ2-5, with a possible D match to TRBD1 (5 bases). V dropped 0 bases and J dropped 4 bases, with 15 bases sitting between them. This CDR3 is built from 16 residues. CDR1 MNHEY and CDR2 SMNVEV come from the germline V gene (reference sequence). The CDR3 is CASSLSQGLAIETQYF. Here the CDR3 DNA reads TGTGCCAGCAGTTTATCCCAGGGCTTGGCGATAGAGACCCAGTACTTC.

The chain joins TRBV18 to TRBJ2-7; a possible D gene is TRBD2 (5 bases). This CDR3 spans 14 amino acids. V dropped 3 bases and J dropped 6 bases, with 15 bases sitting between them. Looked up from germline, CDR1 is KGHSH and CDR2 is LQKENI. The CDR3 coding sequence is TGTGCCAGCTCACCTGCGGACTCACTCCGCGAGCAGTACTTC. The encoded protein is CASSPADSLREQYF.

V gene TRBV9 combines with J gene TRBJ2-3, with 9 bases matching TRBD2. V dropped 0 bases and J dropped 2; count of bases not matched to a gene: 4. Germline V gene sequence: CDR1 SGDLS, CDR2 YYNGEE. The length of the CDR3 is 16 residues. CDR3 DNA sequence: TGTGCCAGCAGCGTAGGGGCTAGCGGGACCACAGATACGCAGTATTTT. Protein product: CASSVGASGTTDTQYF.

This chain links TRBV11-2 with TRBJ2-3; weak D call: TRBD2 (7 bases). The CDR3 loop spans 16 amino acids. Trimming pared 0 bases from V and 2 bases from J, leaving 12 bases between. Germline assignment: CDR1 SGHAT and CDR2 FQNNGV. DNA for the CDR3: TGTGCCAGCAGCTTAGAGGGGGGGCGGACCACAGATACGCAGTATTTT. Translating it yields CASSLEGGRTTDTQYF.

The chain combines TRBV6-4 with TRBJ2-3, with D perhaps TRBD2 (5 bases). This CDR3 spans 15 amino acids. The V end lost 3 bases, the J end lost 2 bases, and 12 bases lay between the germline ends. Germline V gene sequence: CDR1 MRHNA, CDR2 SNTAGT. The CDR3 nucleotides are TGTGCCAGCAGTGAGACCGCCGGGAACACAGATACGCAGTATTTT. Amino acids: CASSETAGNTDTQYF.

The chain is built from TRBV19 and TRBJ2-2, with D perhaps TRBD2 (5 bases). This CDR3 has 14 residues. V lost 1 base and J lost 5, with 8 bases in between. In germline, CDR1 is LNHDA, CDR2 SQIVND (reference sequence). CDR3 in amino acids: CASSIVWETGELFF. The DNA of the CDR3 is TGTGCCAGTAGTATAGTTTGGGAGACCGGGGAGCTGTTTTTT.

V usage is TRBV27 and J usage is TRBJ2-4; D might be TRBD2 (6 bases). CDR3 length: 14 amino acids. Germline CDR1 is MNHEY and CDR2 is SMNVEV (reference sequence). The V gene lost 5 bases and the J gene lost 4 bases, with 12 bases spanning the gap. CDR3 DNA sequence: TGTGCCAGCAGTGCAACCGGGGGTAAAAACATTCAGTACTTC. Protein: CASSATGGKNIQYF.

The J gene is TRBJ1-1, the V gene TRBV27; D not resolved. Germline CDR1 MNHEY, CDR2 SMNVEV (reference sequence). Between the trimmed V and J ends, which lost 2 bases and 0 bases, there was a span of 7 bases. The CDR3 runs to 14 residues. DNA for the CDR3: TGTGCCAGCAGTTTAGTCAGTATGAACACTGAAGCTTTCTTT. Its translation is CASSLVSMNTEAFF.

This chain uses TRBV19 with TRBJ1-1, with TRBD1 identical over 9 bases. The CDR3 runs to 12 residues. CDR1 is LNHDA, CDR2 SQIVND, per germline (reference sequence). After removal of 10 bases from V and 4 bases from J, the junction contained 4 bases not matched to a gene. The CDR3: CATYRGPTEAFF. The CDR3 DNA reads as TGTGCCACCTACAGGGGGCCCACTGAAGCTTTCTTT.

The CDR3 sequence is CATRLWSTDTQYF. The CDR3 coding sequence is TGTGCCACTCGACTATGGAGCACAGATACGCAGTATTTT. This chain joins TRBV5-8 and TRBJ2-3; weak D call: TRBD2 (5 bases). Between the trimmed V and J ends, which lost 9 bases and 0 bases, there was a span of 11 bases. The CDR3 length is 13 residues. CDR1 and CDR2 (germline): SGHTS, YDEGEE.

This clone has a single count. This chain links TRBV27 with TRBJ2-1; 13 nucleotides match TRBD2. This CDR3 spans 15 amino acids. Per germline, CDR1 MNHEY and CDR2 SMNVEV (reference sequence). V lost 4 bases and J lost 7; bases outside the gene matches: 4. CDR3 DNA sequence: TGTGCCAGCAGTTCCGGGACTAGCGGGATGAATGAGCAGTTCTTC. Protein sequence: CASSSGTSGMNEQFF.

The J gene is TRBJ2-5, the V gene TRBV7-9; the match to TRBD2 covers 11 bases. Trimming cost V 4 bases and J 5 bases; bases outside gene matches: 12. The length of the CDR3 is 17 residues. Germline V gene sequence: CDR1 SEHNR, CDR2 FQNEAQ (reference sequence). The CDR3 loop reads CASSSSLLAGVGETQYF. The CDR3 nucleotides are TGTGCCAGCAGCTCCTCCCTACTAGCGGGAGTTGGGGAGACCCAGTACTTC.

The chain employs TRBV27 and TRBJ2-1; TRBD1 matches at 9 bases. The CDR3 is 15 amino acids. From germline, CDR1 is MNHEY and CDR2 SMNVEV (reference sequence). J was trimmed by 7 bases and V by 3 bases; bases with no gene match: 7. CDR3 in amino acids: CASSFLDRGSNEQFF. The CDR3 nucleotides are TGTGCCAGCAGTTTCCTGGACAGGGGCTCTAATGAGCAGTTCTTC.

This clone came up once. J is TRBJ2-6 and V is TRBV28; the match to TRBD2 covers 8 bases. With 4 bases clipped from V and 4 bases from J, the junction kept 15 bases outside the gene matches. The CDR3 consists of 19 residues. Per germline, CDR1 MDHEN and CDR2 SYDVKM. CDR3 DNA sequence: TGTGCCAGCAGTTCCCCGAGGAGCGGGAGTAGGGGAGGGGCCAACGTCCTGACTTTC. It codes for CASSSPRSGSRGGANVLTF.